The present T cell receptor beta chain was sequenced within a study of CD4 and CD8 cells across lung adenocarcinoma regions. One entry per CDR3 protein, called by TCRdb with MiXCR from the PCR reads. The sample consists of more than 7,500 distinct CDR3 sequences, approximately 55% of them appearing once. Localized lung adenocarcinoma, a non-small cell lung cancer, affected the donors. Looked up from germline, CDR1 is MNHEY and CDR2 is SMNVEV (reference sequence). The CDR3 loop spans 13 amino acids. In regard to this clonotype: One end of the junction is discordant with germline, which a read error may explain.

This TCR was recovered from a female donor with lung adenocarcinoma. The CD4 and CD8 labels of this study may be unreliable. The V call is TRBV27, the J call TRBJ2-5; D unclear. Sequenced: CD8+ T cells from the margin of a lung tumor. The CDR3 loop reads CASRGFVANVQTF. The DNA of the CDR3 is TGTGCCAGCAGAGGGTTTGTAGCAAACGTTCAGACCTTC.